This T cell receptor beta chain was identified in a study of T cell responses to AZD1222 COVID-19 vaccine. In regard to this clone: Its target is not known.

General study findings and limits: CD4 TCRs covered the whole spike, strongest at regions 160-218 and 743-854.

The assay was immunoSEQ multiplex PCR, and TCRdb's table has in-frame clones only and misses some. The sample lists about 150,000 clones, around 94% seen once, with roughly 1.3% in the top ten. V lost 4 bases, J lost 11 bases, and 11 bases lay in between. The germline CDR1 and CDR2 sequences are DFQATT and SNEGSKA (reference sequence). The CDR3 spans 10 residues. The sequenced sample was peripheral blood, obtained on day 0 of AZD1222 vaccination. This sequence originates from an adult in good health. This chain joins TRBV20-1 and TRBJ1-1; tentatively, D is TRBD1 (5 bases). CDR3 sequence: CSATDTRAFF. In DNA, the CDR3 is TGCAGTGCTACGGACACGAGGGCTTTCTTT.